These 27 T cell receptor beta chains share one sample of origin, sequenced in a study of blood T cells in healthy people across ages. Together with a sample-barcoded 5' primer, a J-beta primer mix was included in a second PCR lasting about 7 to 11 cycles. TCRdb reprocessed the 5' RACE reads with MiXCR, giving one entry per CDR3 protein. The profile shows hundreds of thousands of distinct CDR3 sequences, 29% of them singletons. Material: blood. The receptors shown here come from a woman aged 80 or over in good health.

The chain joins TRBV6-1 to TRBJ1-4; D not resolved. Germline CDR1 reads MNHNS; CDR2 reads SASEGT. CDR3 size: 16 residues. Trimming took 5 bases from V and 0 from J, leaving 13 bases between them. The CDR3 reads CASSLHGGATNEKLFF. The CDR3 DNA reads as TGTGCCAGCAGTTTACACGGTGGCGCAACTAATGAAAAACTGTTTTTT.

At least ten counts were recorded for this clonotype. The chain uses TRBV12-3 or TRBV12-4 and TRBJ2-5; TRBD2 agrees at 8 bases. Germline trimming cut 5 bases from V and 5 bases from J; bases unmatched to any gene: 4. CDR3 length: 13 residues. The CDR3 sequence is CASSHGRGETQYF. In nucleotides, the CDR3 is TGTGCCAGCAGTCACGGGAGGGGGGAGACCCAGTACTTC.

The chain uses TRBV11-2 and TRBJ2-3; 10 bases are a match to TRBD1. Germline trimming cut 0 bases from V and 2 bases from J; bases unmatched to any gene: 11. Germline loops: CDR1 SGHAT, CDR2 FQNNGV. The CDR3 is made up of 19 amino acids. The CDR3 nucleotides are TGTGCCAGCAGCTTAGAATTCCCCAGGACAGGGGGTATCACAGATACGCAGTATTTT. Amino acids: CASSLEFPRTGGITDTQYF.

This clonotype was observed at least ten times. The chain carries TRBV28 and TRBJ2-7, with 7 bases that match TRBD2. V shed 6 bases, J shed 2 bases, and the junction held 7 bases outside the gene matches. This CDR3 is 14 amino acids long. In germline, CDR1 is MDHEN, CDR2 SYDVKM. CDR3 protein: CASSPGGMTYEQYF. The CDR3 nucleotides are TGTGCCAGCAGCCCCGGGGGGATGACCTACGAGCAGTACTTC.

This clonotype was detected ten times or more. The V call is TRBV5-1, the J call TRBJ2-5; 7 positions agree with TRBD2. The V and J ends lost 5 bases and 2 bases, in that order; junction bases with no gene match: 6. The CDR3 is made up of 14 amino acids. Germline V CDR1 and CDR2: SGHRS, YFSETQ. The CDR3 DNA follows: TGCGCCAGCAGACAGAGCGGGGTACAAGAGACCCAGTACTTC. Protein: CASRQSGVQETQYF.

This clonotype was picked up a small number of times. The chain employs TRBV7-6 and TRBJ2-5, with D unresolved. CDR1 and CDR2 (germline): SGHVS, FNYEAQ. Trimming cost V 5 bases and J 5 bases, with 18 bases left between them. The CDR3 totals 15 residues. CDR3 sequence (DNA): TGTGCCAGCAGCCCATTGGTTAAAAGATCTGAGACCCAGTACTTC. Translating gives CASSPLVKRSETQYF. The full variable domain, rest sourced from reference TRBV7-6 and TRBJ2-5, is GAGVSQSPRYKVTKRGQDVALRCDPISGHVSLYWYRQALGQGPEFLTYFNYEAQQDKSGLPNDRFSAERPEGSISTLTIQRTEQRDSAMYRCASSPLVKRSETQYFGPGTRLLVL.

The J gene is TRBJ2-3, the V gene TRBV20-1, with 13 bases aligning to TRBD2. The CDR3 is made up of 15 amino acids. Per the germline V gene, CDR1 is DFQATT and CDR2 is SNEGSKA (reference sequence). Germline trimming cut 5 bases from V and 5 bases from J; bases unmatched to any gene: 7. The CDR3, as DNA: TGCAGTGCTTCACTAGCGGGGGGGCCGATAGATACGCAGTATTTT. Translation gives CSASLAGGPIDTQYF.

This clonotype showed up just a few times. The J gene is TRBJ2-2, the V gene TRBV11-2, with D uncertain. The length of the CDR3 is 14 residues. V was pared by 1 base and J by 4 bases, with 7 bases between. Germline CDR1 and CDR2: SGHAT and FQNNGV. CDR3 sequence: CASSLVSLTGELFF. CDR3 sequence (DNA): TGTGCCAGCAGCTTAGTCTCCCTCACCGGGGAGCTGTTTTTT. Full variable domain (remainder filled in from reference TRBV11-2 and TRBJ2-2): EAGVAQSPRYKIIEKRQSVAFWCNPISGHATLYWYQQILGQGPKLLIQFQNNGVVDDSQLPKDRFSAERLKGVDSTLKIQPAKLEDSAVYLCASSLVSLTGELFFGEGSRLTVL.

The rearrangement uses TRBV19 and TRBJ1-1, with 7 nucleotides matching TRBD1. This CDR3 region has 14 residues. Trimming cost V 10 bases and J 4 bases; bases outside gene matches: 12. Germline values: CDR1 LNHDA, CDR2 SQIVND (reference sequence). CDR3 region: CATSSPGQFTEAFF. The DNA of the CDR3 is TGTGCCACCTCGTCCCCGGGACAGTTCACTGAAGCTTTCTTT.

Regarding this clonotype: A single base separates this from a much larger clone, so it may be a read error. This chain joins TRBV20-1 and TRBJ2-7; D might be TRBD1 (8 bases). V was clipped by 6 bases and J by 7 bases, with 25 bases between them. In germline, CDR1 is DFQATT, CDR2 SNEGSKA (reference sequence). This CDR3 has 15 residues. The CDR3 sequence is CSAPTPRTGRVEQYF. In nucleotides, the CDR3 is TGCAGTGCCCCAACCCCTAGGACAGGGAGGGTTGAGCAGTACTTC.

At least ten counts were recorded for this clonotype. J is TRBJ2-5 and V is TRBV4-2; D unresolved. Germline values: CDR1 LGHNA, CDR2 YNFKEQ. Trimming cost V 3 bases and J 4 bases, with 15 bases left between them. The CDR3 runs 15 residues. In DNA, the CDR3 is TGTGCCAGCAGCCACGGAGACTCCTGGGGAGAGACCCAGTACTTC. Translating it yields CASSHGDSWGETQYF.

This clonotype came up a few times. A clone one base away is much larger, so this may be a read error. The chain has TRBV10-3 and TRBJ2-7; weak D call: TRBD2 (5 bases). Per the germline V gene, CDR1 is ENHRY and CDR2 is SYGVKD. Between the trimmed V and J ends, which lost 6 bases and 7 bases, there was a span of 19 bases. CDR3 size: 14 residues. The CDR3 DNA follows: TGTGCCATCAGGGAAGCTCAGTCGAGGAGGGAGCAGTACTTC. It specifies CAIREAQSRREQYF.

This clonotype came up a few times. CDR3 in amino acids: CASRQTGVVFSEQYF. The CDR3 DNA sequence: TGTGCCAGCCGTCAAACCGGGGTAGTCTTCAGTGAGCAGTACTTC. The gene calls are TRBV25-1 and TRBJ2-5; perhaps TRBD2 as D (5 bases). V dropped 8 bases and J dropped 11 bases, with 27 bases sitting between them. The CDR3 runs 15 residues. Germline-derived CDR1 and CDR2 are MGHDK and SYGVNS.

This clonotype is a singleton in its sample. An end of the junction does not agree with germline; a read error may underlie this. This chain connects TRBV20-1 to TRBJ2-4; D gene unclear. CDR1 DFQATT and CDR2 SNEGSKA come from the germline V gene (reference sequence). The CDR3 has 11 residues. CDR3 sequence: CSARGVNIQYF. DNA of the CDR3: TGTAGTGCTAGAGGCGTTAACATTCAGTACTTC.

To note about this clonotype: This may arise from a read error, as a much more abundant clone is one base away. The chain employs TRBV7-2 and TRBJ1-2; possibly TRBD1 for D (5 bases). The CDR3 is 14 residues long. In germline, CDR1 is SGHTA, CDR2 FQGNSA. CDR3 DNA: TGTGCCAGCAGCCCGAGGCGGGGGAACTGTGGCTACACCTTC. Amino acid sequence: CASSPRRGNCGYTF.

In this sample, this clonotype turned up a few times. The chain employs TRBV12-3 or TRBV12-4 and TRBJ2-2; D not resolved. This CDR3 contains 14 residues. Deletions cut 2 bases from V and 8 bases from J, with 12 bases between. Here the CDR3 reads CASSLSLRVGELFF. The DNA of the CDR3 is TGTGCCAGCAGTTTATCCCTTAGGGTGGGGGAGCTGTTTTTT.

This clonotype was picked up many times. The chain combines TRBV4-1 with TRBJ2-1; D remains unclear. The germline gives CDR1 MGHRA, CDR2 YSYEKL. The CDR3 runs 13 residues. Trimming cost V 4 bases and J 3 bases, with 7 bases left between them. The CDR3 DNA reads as TGCGCCAGCAGCCGTCCGGACTACAATGAGCAGTTCTTC. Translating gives CASSRPDYNEQFF.

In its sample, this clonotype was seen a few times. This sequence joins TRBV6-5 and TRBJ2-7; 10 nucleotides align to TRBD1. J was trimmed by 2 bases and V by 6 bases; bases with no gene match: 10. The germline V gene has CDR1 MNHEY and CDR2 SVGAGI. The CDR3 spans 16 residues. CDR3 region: CASRGGRTGGTYEQYF. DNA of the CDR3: TGTGCCAGCAGGGGGGGCAGGACAGGGGGTACCTACGAGCAGTACTTC.

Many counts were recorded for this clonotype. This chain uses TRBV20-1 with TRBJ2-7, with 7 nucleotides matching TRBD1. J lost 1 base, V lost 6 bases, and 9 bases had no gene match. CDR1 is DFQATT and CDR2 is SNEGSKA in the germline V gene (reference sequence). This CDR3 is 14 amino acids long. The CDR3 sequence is CSAIPGTVSYEQYF. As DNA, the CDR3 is TGCAGTGCCATCCCCGGGACAGTTTCCTACGAGCAGTACTTC.

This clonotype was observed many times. CDR3 DNA sequence: TGTGCCAGCACTATAAACGGGATCCTCTATGGCTACACCTTC. Translation: CASTINGILYGYTF. The J gene is TRBJ1-2, the V gene TRBV2; unclear D gene. Trimming shortened V by 7 bases and J by 4 bases, and 16 bases separated the two germline ends. CDR3 length: 14 amino acids. The germline CDR1 and CDR2 sequences are SNHLY and FYNNEI.

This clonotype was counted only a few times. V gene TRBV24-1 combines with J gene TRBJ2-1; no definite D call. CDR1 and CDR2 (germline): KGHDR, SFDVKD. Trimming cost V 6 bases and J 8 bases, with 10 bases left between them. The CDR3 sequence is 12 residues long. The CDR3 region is CATSRKGYEQFF. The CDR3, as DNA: TGTGCCACCAGTCGAAAGGGTTATGAGCAGTTCTTC.

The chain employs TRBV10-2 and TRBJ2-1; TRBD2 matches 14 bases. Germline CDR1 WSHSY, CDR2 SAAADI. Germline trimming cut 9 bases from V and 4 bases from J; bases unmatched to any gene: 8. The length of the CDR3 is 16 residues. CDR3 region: CASRTSGGTGYNEQFF. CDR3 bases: TGCGCCAGTAGGACTAGCGGGGGGACTGGGTACAATGAGCAGTTCTTC.

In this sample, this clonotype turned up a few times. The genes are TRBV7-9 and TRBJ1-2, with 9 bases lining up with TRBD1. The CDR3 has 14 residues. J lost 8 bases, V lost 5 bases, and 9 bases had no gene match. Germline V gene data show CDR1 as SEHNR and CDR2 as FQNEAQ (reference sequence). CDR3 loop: CASSRGQGMGGYTF. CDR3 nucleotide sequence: TGTGCCAGCAGCAGGGGACAGGGCATGGGGGGCTACACCTTC.

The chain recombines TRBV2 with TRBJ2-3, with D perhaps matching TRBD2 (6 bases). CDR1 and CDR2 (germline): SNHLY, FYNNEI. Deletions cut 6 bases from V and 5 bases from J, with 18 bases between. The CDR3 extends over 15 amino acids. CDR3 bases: TGTGCCAGCAGGCCTATCGGGGGTACCAAAGATACGCAGTATTTT. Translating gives CASRPIGGTKDTQYF.

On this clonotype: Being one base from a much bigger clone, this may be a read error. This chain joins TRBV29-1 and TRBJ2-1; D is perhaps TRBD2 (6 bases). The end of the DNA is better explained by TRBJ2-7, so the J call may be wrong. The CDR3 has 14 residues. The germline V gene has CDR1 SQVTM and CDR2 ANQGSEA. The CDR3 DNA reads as TGCAGCACGCACGGGGGAGTCTCCTACAATGAGCAGTACTTC. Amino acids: CSTHGGVSYNEQYF.

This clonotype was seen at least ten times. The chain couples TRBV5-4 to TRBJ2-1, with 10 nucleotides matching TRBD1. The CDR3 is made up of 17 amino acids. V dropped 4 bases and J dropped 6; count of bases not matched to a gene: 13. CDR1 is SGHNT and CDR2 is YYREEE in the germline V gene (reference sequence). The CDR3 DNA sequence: TGTGCCAGCAGCCTACCGCAAGGGACAGGGGTTTCCAATGAGCAGTTCTTC. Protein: CASSLPQGTGVSNEQFF.

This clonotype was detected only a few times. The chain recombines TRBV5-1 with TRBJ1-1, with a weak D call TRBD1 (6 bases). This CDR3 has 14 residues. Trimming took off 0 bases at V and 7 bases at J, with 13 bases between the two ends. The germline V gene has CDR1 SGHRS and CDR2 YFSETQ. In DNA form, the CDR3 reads TGCGCCAGCAGCTTGGTCCCGGGGGCGCTTGAAGCTTTCTTT. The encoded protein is CASSLVPGALEAFF.